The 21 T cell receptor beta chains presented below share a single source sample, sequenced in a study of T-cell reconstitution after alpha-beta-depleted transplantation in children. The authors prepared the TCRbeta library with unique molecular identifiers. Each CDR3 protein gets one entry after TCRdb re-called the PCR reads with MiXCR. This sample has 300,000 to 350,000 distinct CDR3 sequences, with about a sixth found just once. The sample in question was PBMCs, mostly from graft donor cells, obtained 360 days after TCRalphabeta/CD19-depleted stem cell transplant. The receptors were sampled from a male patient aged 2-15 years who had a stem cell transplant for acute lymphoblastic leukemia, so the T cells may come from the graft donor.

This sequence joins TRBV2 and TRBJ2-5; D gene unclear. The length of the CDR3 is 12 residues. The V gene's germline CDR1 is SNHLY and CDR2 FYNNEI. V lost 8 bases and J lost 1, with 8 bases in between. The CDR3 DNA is TGTGCCAGCCGCGGACCCCAAGAGACCCAGTACTTC. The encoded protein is CASRGPQETQYF.

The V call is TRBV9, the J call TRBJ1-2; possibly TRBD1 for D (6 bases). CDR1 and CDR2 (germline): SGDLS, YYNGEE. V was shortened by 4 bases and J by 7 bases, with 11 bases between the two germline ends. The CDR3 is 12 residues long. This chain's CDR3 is CASSPGASGYTF. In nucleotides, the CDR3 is TGTGCCAGCAGCCCGGGGGCGTCTGGCTACACCTTC.

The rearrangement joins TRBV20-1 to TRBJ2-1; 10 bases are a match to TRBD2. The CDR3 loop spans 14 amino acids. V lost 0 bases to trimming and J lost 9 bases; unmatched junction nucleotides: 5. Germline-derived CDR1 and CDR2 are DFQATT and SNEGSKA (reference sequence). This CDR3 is CSARDASGSGEQFF. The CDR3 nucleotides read TGCAGTGCTAGAGATGCTAGCGGGAGCGGTGAGCAGTTCTTC.

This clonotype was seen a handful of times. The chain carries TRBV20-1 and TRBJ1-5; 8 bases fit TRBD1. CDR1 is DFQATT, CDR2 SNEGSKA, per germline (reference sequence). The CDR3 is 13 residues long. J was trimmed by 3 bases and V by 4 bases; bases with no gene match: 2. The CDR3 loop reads CSAIRGPNQPQHF. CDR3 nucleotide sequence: TGCAGTGCTATCAGGGGGCCCAATCAGCCCCAGCATTTT.

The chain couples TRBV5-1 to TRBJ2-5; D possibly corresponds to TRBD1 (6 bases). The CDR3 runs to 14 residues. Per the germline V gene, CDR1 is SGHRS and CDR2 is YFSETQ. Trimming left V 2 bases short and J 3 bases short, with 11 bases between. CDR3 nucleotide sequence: TGCGCCAGCAGCTTCACAGGGCCTAAAGAGACCCAGTACTTC. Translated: CASSFTGPKETQYF.

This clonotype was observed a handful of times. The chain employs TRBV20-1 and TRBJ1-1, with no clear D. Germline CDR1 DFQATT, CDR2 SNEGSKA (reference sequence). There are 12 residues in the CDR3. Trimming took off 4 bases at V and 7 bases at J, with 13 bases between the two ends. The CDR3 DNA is TGCAGTGCTACCGCCGTTGATTTTGAAGCTTTCTTT. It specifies CSATAVDFEAFF.

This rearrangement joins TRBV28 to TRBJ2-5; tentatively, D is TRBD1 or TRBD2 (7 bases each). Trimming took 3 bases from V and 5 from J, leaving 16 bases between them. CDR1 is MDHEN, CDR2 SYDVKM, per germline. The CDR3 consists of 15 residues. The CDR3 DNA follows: TGTGCCAGCAGTTTGTCAGGGGGGGGGCGTGAGACCCAGTACTTC. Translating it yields CASSLSGGGRETQYF.

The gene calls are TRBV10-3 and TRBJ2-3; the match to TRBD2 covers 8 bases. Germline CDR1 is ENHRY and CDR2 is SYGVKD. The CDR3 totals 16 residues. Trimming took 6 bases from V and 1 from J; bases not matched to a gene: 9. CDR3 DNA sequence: TGTGCCATCAGAGATATGAGCGGGGGACGCACAGATACGCAGTATTTT. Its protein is CAIRDMSGGRTDTQYF.

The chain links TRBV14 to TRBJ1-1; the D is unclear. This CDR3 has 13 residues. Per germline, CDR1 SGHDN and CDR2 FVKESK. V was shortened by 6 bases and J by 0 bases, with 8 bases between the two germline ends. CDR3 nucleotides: TGTGCCAGCAGAGGAGGAGTGAACACTGAAGCTTTCTTT. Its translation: CASRGGVNTEAFF.

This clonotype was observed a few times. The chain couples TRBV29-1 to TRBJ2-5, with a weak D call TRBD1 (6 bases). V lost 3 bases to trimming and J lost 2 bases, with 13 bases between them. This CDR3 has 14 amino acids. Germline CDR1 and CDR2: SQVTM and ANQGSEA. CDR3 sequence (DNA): TGCAGCGTTGACATTGGGGGCAGACAAGAGACCCAGTACTTC. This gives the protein CSVDIGGRQETQYF.

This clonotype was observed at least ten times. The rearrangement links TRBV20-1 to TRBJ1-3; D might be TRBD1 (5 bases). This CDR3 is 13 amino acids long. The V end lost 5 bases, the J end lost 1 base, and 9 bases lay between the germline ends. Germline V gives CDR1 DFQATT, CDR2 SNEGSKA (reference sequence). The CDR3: CSASRVSGNTIYF. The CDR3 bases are TGCAGTGCTTCCAGGGTATCTGGAAACACCATATATTTT.

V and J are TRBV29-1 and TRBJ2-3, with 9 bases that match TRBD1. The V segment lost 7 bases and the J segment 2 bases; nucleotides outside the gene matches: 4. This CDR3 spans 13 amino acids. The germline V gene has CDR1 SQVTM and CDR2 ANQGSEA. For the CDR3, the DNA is TGCAGCGGTAACAGGGGGCCCACAGATACGCAGTATTTT. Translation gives CSGNRGPTDTQYF.

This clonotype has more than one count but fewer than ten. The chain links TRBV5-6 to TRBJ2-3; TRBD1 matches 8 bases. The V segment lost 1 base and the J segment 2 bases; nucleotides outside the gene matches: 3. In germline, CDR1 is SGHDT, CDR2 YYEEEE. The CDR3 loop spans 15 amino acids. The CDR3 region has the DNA TGTGCCAGCAGCTTGTCAGGGGGCGTCACAGATACGCAGTATTTT. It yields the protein CASSLSGGVTDTQYF.

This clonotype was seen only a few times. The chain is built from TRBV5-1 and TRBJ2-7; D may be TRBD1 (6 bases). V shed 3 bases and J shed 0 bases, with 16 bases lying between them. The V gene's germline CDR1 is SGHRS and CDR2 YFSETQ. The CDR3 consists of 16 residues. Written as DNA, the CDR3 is TGCGCCAGCAGCTACCGGCCGACAGGCGACTCCTACGAGCAGTACTTC. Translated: CASSYRPTGDSYEQYF.

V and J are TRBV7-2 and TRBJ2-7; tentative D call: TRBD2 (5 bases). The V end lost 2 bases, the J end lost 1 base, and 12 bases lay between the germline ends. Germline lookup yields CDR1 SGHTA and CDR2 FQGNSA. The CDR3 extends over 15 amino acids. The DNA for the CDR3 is TGTGCCAGCAGCTTAAGCGGACTCCAATCCTACGAGCAGTACTTC. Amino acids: CASSLSGLQSYEQYF.

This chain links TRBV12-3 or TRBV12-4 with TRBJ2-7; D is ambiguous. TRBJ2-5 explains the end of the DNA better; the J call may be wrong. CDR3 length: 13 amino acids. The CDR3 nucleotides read TGTGCCAGCAGTTTTGACTTAGGCGGGACCCAGTACTTC. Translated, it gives CASSFDLGGTQYF.

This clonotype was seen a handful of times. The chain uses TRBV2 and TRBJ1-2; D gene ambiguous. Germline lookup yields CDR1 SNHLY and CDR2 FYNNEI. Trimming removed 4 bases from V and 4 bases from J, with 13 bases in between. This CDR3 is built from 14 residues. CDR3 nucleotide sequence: TGTGCCAGCAGTGCCGGGGTAGGGTTCTATGGCTACACCTTC. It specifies CASSAGVGFYGYTF. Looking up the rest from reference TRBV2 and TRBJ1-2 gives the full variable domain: EPEVTQTPSHQVTQMGQEVILRCVPISNHLYFYWYRQILGQKVEFLVSFYNNEISEKSEIFDDQFSVERPDGSNFTLKIRSTKLEDSAMYFCASSAGVGFYGYTFGSGTRLTVV.

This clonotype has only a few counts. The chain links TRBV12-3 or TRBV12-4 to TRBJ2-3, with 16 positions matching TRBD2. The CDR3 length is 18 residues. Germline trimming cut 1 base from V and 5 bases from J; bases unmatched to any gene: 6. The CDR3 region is CASSLEGTSGREKDTQYF. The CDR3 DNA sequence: TGTGCCAGCAGTTTAGAAGGGACTAGCGGGAGGGAGAAAGATACGCAGTATTTT.

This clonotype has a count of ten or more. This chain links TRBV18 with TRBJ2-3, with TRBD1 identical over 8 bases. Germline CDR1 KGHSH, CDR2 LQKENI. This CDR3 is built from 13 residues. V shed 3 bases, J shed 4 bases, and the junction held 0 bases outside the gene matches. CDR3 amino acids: CASSPDRADTQYF. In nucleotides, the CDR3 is TGTGCCAGCTCACCGGACAGGGCAGATACGCAGTATTTT. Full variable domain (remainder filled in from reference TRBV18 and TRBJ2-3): NAGVMQNPRHLVRRRGQEARLRCSPMKGHSHVYWYRQLPEEGLKFMVYLQKENIIDESGMPKERFSAEFPKEGPSILRIQQVVRGDSAAYFCASSPDRADTQYFGPGTRLTVL.

CDR3: CASSDFSGEYEQYF. In nucleotides, the CDR3 is TGTGCCAGCAGTGATTTTAGCGGGGAATACGAGCAGTACTTC. The chain joins TRBV2 to TRBJ2-7; 8 bases agree with TRBD2. V dropped 3 bases and J dropped 4; count of bases not matched to a gene: 5. CDR1 is SNHLY, CDR2 FYNNEI, per germline. The CDR3 totals 14 residues.

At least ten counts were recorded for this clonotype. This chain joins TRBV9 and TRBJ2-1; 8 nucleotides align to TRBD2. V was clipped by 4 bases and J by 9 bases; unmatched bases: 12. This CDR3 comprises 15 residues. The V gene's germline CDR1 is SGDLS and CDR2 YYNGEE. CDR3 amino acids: CASSPPGLVGSEQFF. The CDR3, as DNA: TGTGCCAGCAGCCCACCGGGACTAGTAGGGAGTGAGCAGTTCTTC.